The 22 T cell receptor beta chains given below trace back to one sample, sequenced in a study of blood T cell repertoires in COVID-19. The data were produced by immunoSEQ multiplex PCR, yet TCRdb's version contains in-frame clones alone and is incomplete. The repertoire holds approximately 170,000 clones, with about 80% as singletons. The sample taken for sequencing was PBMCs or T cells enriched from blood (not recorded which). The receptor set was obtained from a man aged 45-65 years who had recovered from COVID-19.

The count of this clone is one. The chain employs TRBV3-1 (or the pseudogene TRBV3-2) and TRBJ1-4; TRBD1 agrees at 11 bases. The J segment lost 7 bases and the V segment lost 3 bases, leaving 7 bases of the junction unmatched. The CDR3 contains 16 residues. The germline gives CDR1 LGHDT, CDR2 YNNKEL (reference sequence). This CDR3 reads CASSQASGTGGEKLFF. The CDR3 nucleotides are TGTGCCAGCAGCCAGGCCTCCGGGACAGGGGGTGAAAAACTGTTTTTT.

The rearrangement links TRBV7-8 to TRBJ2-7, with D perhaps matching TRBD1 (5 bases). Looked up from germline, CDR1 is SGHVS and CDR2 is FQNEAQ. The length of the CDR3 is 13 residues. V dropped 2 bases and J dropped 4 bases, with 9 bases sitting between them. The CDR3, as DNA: TGTGCCAGCAGCTTAAGCCGACAGTACGAGCAGTACTTC. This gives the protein CASSLSRQYEQYF.

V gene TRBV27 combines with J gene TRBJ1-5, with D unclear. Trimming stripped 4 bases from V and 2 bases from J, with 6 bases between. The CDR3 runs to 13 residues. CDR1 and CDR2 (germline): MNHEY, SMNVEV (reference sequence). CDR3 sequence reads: CASSSRGNQPQHF. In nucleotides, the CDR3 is TGTGCCAGCAGTTCCCGCGGCAATCAGCCCCAGCATTTT.

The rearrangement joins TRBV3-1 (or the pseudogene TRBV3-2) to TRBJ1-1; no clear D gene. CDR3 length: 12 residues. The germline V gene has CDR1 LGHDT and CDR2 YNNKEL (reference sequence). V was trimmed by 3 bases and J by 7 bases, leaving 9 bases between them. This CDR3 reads CASSHGYREAFF. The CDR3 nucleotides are TGTGCCAGCAGCCACGGGTATCGTGAAGCTTTCTTT.

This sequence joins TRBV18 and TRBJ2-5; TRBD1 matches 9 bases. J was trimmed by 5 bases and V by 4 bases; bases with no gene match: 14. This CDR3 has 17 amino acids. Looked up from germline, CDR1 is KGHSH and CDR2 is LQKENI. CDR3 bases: TGTGCCAGCTCACACCTACCCGGGACAGGGCTGGGGGAGACCCAGTACTTC. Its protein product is CASSHLPGTGLGETQYF.

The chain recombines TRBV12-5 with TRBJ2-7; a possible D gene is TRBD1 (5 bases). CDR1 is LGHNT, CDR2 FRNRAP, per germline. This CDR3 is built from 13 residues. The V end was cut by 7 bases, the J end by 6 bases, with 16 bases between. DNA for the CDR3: TGTGCTAGTGCCCCCCTGGTAGGGGCCGAGCAGTACTTC. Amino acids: CASAPLVGAEQYF.

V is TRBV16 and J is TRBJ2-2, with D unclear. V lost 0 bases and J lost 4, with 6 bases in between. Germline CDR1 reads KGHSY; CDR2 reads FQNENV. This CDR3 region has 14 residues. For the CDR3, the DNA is TGTGCCAGCAGCCAATCTGAAGCCACCGGGGAGCTGTTTTTT. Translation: CASSQSEATGELFF.

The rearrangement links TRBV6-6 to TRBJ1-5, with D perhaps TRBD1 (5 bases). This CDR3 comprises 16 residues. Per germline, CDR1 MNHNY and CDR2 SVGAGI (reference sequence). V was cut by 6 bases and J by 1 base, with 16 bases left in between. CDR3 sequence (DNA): TGTGCCAGCAGGCCACCCCAGGGTGGAAGCAATCAGCCCCAGCATTTT. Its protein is CASRPPQGGSNQPQHF.

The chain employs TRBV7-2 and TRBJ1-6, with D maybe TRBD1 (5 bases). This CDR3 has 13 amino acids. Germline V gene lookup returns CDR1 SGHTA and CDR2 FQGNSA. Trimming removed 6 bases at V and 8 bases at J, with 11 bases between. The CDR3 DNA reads TGTGCCAGCAGTCCAGGGATGTATTCACCCCTCCACTTT. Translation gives CASSPGMYSPLHF.

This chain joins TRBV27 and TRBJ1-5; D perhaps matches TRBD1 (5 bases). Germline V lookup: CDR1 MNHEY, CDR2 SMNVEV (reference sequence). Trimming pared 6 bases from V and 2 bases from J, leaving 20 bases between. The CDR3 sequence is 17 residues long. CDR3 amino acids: CASRRTITGLRNQPQHF. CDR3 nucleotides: TGTGCCAGCAGGAGAACGATCACAGGTCTTCGCAATCAGCCCCAGCATTTT.

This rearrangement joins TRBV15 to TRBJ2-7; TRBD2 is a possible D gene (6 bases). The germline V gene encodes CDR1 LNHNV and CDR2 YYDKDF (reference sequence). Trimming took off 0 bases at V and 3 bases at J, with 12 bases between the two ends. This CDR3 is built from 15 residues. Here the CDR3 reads CATSREPAGFYEQYF. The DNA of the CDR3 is TGTGCCACCAGCAGAGAGCCGGCGGGGTTCTACGAGCAGTACTTC.

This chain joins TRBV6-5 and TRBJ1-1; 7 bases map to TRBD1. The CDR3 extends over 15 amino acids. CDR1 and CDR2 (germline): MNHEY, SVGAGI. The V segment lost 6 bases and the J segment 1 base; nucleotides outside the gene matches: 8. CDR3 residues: CASRPRQGTNTEAFF. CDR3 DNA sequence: TGTGCCAGCAGACCCCGACAGGGCACGAACACTGAAGCTTTCTTT.

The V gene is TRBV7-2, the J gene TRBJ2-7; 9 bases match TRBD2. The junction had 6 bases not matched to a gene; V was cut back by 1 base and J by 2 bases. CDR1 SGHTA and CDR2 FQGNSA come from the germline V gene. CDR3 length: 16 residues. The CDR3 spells CASSLGLGGGAYEQYF. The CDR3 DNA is TGTGCCAGCAGCTTAGGCCTAGGCGGGGGGGCCTACGAGCAGTACTTC.

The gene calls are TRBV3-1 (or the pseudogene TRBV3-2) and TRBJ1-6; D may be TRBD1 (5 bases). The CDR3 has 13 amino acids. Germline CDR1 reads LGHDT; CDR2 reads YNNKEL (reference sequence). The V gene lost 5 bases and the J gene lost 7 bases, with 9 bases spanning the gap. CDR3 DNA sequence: TGTGCCAGCAGCTCGGGGGGGAATTCACCCCTCCACTTT. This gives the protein CASSSGGNSPLHF.

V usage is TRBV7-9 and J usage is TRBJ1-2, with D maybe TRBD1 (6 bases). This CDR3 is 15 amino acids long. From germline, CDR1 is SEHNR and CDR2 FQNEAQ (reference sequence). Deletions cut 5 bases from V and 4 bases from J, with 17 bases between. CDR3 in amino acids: CASSLELQGPYGYTF. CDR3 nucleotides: TGTGCCAGCAGCCTGGAGCTACAGGGCCCCTATGGCTACACCTTC.

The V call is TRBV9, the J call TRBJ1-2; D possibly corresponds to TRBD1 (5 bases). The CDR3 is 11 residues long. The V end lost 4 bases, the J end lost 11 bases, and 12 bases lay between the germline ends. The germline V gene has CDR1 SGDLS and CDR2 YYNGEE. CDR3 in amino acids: CASSSVYRYTF. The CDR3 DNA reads TGTGCCAGCAGCTCAGTGTACAGGTACACCTTC.

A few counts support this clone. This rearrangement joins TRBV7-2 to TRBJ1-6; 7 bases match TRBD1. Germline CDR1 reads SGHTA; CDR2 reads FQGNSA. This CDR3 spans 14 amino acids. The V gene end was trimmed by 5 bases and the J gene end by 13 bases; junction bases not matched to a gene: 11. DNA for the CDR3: TGTGCCAGCAGCCCTCGGACAGGCCACCAGCCCCTCCACTTT. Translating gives CASSPRTGHQPLHF.

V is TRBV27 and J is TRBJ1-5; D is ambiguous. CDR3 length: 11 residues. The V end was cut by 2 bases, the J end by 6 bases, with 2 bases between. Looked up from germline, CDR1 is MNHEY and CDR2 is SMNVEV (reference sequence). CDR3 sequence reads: CASSLLQPQHF. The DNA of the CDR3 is TGTGCCAGCAGTTTACTTCAGCCCCAGCATTTT.

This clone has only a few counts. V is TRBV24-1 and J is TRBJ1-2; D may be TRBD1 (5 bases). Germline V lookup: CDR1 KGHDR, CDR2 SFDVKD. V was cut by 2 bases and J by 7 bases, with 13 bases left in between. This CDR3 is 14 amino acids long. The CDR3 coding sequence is TGTGCCACCAGTGATTCCAGGACATTTGTTGGCTACACCTTC. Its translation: CATSDSRTFVGYTF.

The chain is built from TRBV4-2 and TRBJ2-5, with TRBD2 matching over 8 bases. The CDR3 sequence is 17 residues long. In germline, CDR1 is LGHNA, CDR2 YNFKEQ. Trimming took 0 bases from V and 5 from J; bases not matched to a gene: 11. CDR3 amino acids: CASSQEDVGGGSETQYF. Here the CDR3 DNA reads TGTGCCAGCAGCCAAGAAGACGTGGGCGGGGGGTCCGAGACCCAGTACTTC.

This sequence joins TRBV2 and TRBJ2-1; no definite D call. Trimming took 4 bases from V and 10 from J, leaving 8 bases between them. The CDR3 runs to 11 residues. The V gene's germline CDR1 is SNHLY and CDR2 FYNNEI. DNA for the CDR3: TGTGCCAGCAGTGGGGTACAGGAGCAGTTCTTC. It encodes CASSGVQEQFF.

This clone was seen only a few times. The CDR3 nucleotides read TGTGCCACCAGTGATCCGAACGGACAGGGCTACGAGCAGTACTTC. Protein product: CATSDPNGQGYEQYF. This chain links TRBV24-1 with TRBJ2-7; 8 positions agree with TRBD1. The germline V gene encodes CDR1 KGHDR and CDR2 SFDVKD. The V and J ends lost 3 bases and 3 bases, in that order; junction bases with no gene match: 6. The CDR3 is 15 amino acids.